A selection of T cell receptor beta chains follows, all from one sample in a study of monozygotic twins with inflammatory bowel disease. TCRdb re-called the 5' RACE reads, yielding one record per CDR3 amino acid sequence without DNA. The table for this sample gives a few hundred thousand distinct CDR3 sequences. Sequenced input: blood. The receptors come from a human donor with ulcerative colitis or Crohn's disease, or a healthy co-twin of an affected twin (not recorded which). CDR3s include the opening cysteine and the closing phenylalanine or tryptophan.

>TRBJ2-3|TRBV9
CASSPWTESTDTQYF
>TRBJ1-5|TRBV27
CASSLFRGDPQHF
>TRBJ2-2|TRBV5-6
CASSPQGLAGTGELFF
>TRBJ2-3|TRBV12-3/TRBV12-4
CASSYTDTQYF
>TRBJ2-7|TRBV20-1
CSARDRLWGGAGYEQYF
>TRBJ1-3|TRBV7-2
CASSFRSSGNTIYF
>TRBJ1-1|TRBV18
CASSPLGLLNTEAFF
>TRBJ1-1|TRBV4-1
CASSQDPSANTEAFF
>TRBJ1-2|TRBV27
CASSLRNEGDGYTF
>TRBJ2-5|TRBV20-1
CSVPTSGEETQYF
>TRBJ2-7|TRBV19
CASTYEGTSGTYEQYF
>TRBJ2-1|TRBV5-1
CASSLGQSYNEQFF
>TRBJ2-5|TRBV20-1
CSAGGLAGGTYQETQYF
>TRBJ2-3|TRBV20-1
CSARDSGGRTDTQYF
>TRBJ2-1|TRBV10-3
CAISERTGQRYNEQFF
>TRBJ2-2|TRBV12-3/TRBV12-4
CASSLTNGELFF
>TRBJ2-7|TRBV14
CASSQDSSAREQYF
>TRBJ2-7|TRBV10-3
CAISLGLAGVNEQYF
>TRBJ1-1|TRBV27
CASSLQWGRGTEAFF
>TRBJ1-1|TRBV6-5
CASRHPNTEAFF
>TRBJ2-3|TRBV3-1
CASSQRGTDTQYF
>TRBJ2-5|TRBV7-6
CASSPYGGGPQETQYF
>TRBJ2-5|TRBV7-9
CASSYFPGPIGGTQYF
>TRBJ2-5|TRBV3-1
CASSPGGTNKETQYF
>TRBJ2-2|TRBV5-1
CASSGDPSNTGELFF
>TRBJ2-2|TRBV4-3
CASSRGTGKTGELFF
>TRBJ2-4|TRBV30
CAWSLRAINIQYF
>TRBJ2-1|TRBV27
CASSLMANYNEQFF
>TRBJ1-2|TRBV29-1
CSVGDRTNYGYTF
>TRBJ2-2|TRBV20-1
CSAYSYRATGELFF
>TRBJ2-5|TRBV3-1
CASSHRHPYYEETQYF
>TRBJ1-1|TRBV30
CAWSGQDTEAFF
>TRBJ2-1|TRBV10-3
CAIKPTEDHNEQFF
>TRBJ1-1|TRBV9
CASSPFGGTNTEAFF
>TRBJ2-3|TRBV5-1
CASSPQTSAYTDTQYF
>TRBJ2-7|TRBV30
CAWKDLSYSGGAYEQYF
>TRBJ2-1|TRBV7-9
CASSPPGGSDNEQFF
>TRBJ2-3|TRBV14
CASSKGVRGQADTQYF
>TRBJ1-1|TRBV20-1
CSVGTGMNTEAFF
>TRBJ1-1|TRBV29-1
CSVEGKNTEAFF
>TRBJ2-2|TRBV14
CASSQERLAGPYYTGELFF
>TRBJ2-1|TRBV7-9
CASSFSTSGIHEQFF